The sample holds many counts of the clone carrying this T cell receptor beta chain. Its antigen is still unknown. This library used 300 to 500 ng RNA and molecular barcoded adaptors spanning alpha/delta and beta/gamma chains. TCRdb ran MiXCR on the reads and lists one entry per CDR3 protein. The sample includes roughly 61,000 distinct CDR3 sequences, 9% to 15% of them seen just once. The data belong to a study of read filtering for tumor transcriptome and immune sequencing. Study-wide results and caveats: Without single-read clonotypes, shared clonotype proportions correlated more between IR-seq and RNA-seq.

V gave up 3 bases and J gave up 4 bases, with 9 bases separating them. Germline V CDR1 and CDR2: MNHNS, SASEGT. This CDR3 is built from 13 residues. The receptor was isolated from a donor over 35 with multiple myeloma. Sequencing was performed on a population of CD138-negative cells sorted from bone marrow. V usage is TRBV6-1 and J usage is TRBJ1-1; D is unclear. CDR3: CASSDLRFTEAFF. CDR3 nucleotides: TGTGCCAGCAGTGACCTAAGGTTCACTGAAGCTTTCTTT.